This passage covers 16 T cell receptor beta chains from one sample sequenced in a study of cytomegalovirus exposure and HLA in healthy donors. The study ran its PCR with 60 Vbeta and 13 Jbeta primers. The data were produced by immunoSEQ multiplex PCR, yet TCRdb's version contains in-frame clones alone and is incomplete. The sample comprises some 130,000 clones, approximately 78% of which are singletons, and approximately 2.6% rests with the top ten. The specimen was PBMCs. These receptors all come from a human donor in good health.

The chain couples TRBV5-4 to TRBJ1-1, with D maybe TRBD1 (6 bases). Germline lookup yields CDR1 SGHNT and CDR2 YYREEE (reference sequence). V was pared by 7 bases and J by 4 bases, with 20 bases between. This CDR3 region has 15 residues. This CDR3 reads CASWTGGGVPTEAFF. CDR3 nucleotide sequence: TGTGCCAGCTGGACGGGGGGCGGGGTCCCCACTGAAGCTTTCTTT.

The V gene is TRBV29-1, the J gene TRBJ2-7, with D perhaps TRBD2 (5 bases). Trimming cost V 6 bases and J 6 bases, with 9 bases left between them. From germline, CDR1 is SQVTM and CDR2 ANQGSEA. This CDR3 spans 10 amino acids. The CDR3 DNA follows: TGCAGCGTAATCGGGGTCGAGCAGTACTTC. It specifies CSVIGVEQYF.

The chain is built from TRBV5-1 and TRBJ2-5, with D perhaps TRBD2 (5 bases). The DNA end favors TRBJ2-7, so the J call may be wrong. This CDR3 region has 15 residues. Germline values: CDR1 SGHRS, CDR2 YFSETQ. The CDR3 bases are TGCGCCAGCAGCTCGCACCGGGGAAAGTTCTACGAGCAGTACTTC. Amino acid sequence: CASSSHRGKFYEQYF.

The V call is TRBV19, the J call TRBJ1-2, with unresolved D. This CDR3 has 14 residues. Germline CDR1 LNHDA, CDR2 SQIVND (reference sequence). Trimming removed 5 bases at V and 4 bases at J, with 14 bases between. The CDR3 here is CASSAQSSGYGYTF. Here the CDR3 DNA reads TGTGCCAGTAGTGCCCAATCATCAGGCTATGGCTACACCTTC. Complete variable domain (other parts from reference TRBV19 and TRBJ1-2): DGGITQSPKYLFRKEGQNVTLSCEQNLNHDAMYWYRQDPGQGLRLIYYSQIVNDFQKGDIAEGYSVSREKKESFPLTVTSAQKNPTAFYLCASSAQSSGYGYTFGSGTRLTVV.

This chain links TRBV9 with TRBJ2-1; 13 nucleotides match TRBD2. The CDR3 runs 15 residues. Per the germline V gene, CDR1 is SGDLS and CDR2 is YYNGEE. With 3 bases clipped from V and 4 bases from J, the junction kept 1 base outside the gene matches. The CDR3 sequence: CASSGTSGGYNEQFF. In nucleotides, the CDR3 is TGTGCCAGCAGCGGGACTAGCGGGGGATACAATGAGCAGTTCTTC.

The chain uses TRBV7-9 and TRBJ2-1; D possibly corresponds to TRBD2 (6 bases). The germline V and J ends were trimmed by 5 bases and 10 bases, with 9 bases remaining between them. CDR1 SEHNR and CDR2 FQNEAQ come from the germline V gene (reference sequence). The CDR3 loop spans 11 amino acids. DNA for the CDR3: TGTGCCAGCAGCCTACGGGGGGAGCAGTTCTTC. Translation gives CASSLRGEQFF. The full variable domain, its missing parts supplied by reference TRBV7-9 and TRBJ2-1, is DTGVSQNPRHKITKRGQNVTFRCDPISEHNRLYWYRQTLGQGPEFLTYFQNEAQLEKSRLLSDRFSAERPKGSFSTLEIQRTEQGDSAMYLCASSLRGEQFFGPGTRLTVL.

V and J are TRBV5-1 and TRBJ2-7; 8 nucleotides agree with TRBD2. CDR1 is SGHRS and CDR2 is YFSETQ in the germline V gene. The length of the CDR3 is 18 residues. The V and J ends lost 0 bases and 4 bases, in that order; junction bases with no gene match: 15. CDR3: CASSLDAASGRFGYEQYF. The CDR3 DNA is TGCGCCAGCAGCTTGGACGCGGCGAGCGGGAGATTCGGTTACGAGCAGTACTTC.

The chain has TRBV5-1 and TRBJ2-3; TRBD1 matches at 7 bases. The CDR3 consists of 16 residues. The germline gives CDR1 SGHRS, CDR2 YFSETQ. The V segment lost 0 bases and the J segment 0 bases; nucleotides outside the gene matches: 4. The CDR3 DNA follows: TGCGCCAGCAGCTTGGAAGGGGGCCCTAGCACAGATACGCAGTATTTT. It yields the protein CASSLEGGPSTDTQYF.

This rearrangement joins TRBV2 to TRBJ1-5; no reliable D call. The CDR3 spans 14 residues. The V end lost 7 bases, the J end lost 0 bases, and 10 bases lay between the germline ends. Germline-derived CDR1 and CDR2 are SNHLY and FYNNEI. The CDR3 bases are TGTGCCAGCAAGGCTGAGGGTAGCAATCAGCCCCAGCATTTT. Its protein product is CASKAEGSNQPQHF.

The chain employs TRBV5-1 and TRBJ2-5; a possible D gene is TRBD2 (5 bases). The DNA end is more similar to TRBJ2-7, so the J call may be wrong. CDR3 length equals 17 residues. Per germline, CDR1 SGHRS and CDR2 YFSETQ. The CDR3: CASSFAAGVGGAYEQYF. The CDR3 coding sequence is TGCGCCAGCAGCTTTGCCGCCGGTGTAGGAGGAGCCTACGAGCAGTACTTC.

The V call is TRBV7-9, the J call TRBJ2-1; tentative D call: TRBD2 (6 bases). The CDR3 sequence is 15 residues long. Trimming shortened V by 1 base and J by 4 bases, and 11 bases separated the two germline ends. CDR1 is SEHNR and CDR2 is FQNEAQ in the germline V gene (reference sequence). CDR3: CASSLVVAAYNEQFF. CDR3 bases: TGTGCCAGCAGCTTAGTGGTAGCGGCGTACAATGAGCAGTTCTTC.

The chain links TRBV28 to TRBJ1-5; TRBD1 is a possible D gene (6 bases). CDR1 and CDR2 from the germline V gene are MDHEN and SYDVKM. This CDR3 is built from 14 residues. The ends were cut back, 7 bases at V and 2 bases at J, with 12 bases in the middle. CDR3 nucleotide sequence: TGTGCCAGCATGGACCACAGGGGCAATCAGCCCCAGCATTTT. It specifies CASMDHRGNQPQHF.

This chain uses TRBV9 with TRBJ2-1; 7 nucleotides match TRBD2. The J segment lost 2 bases and the V segment lost 1 base, leaving 3 bases of the junction unmatched. Germline assignment: CDR1 SGDLS and CDR2 YYNGEE. The CDR3 totals 15 residues. The CDR3: CASSVSGGTYNEQFF. CDR3 coding DNA: TGTGCCAGCAGCGTATCGGGAGGAACCTACAATGAGCAGTTCTTC.

The J gene is TRBJ1-1, the V gene TRBV7-9, with 9 bases aligning to TRBD1. The CDR3 totals 14 residues. J lost 3 bases, V lost 5 bases, and 4 bases had no gene match. CDR1 and CDR2 from the germline V gene are SEHNR and FQNEAQ (reference sequence). The CDR3 region is CASSPQGAHTEAFF. The CDR3 coding sequence is TGTGCCAGCAGCCCACAGGGGGCCCACACTGAAGCTTTCTTT.

This clone was detected a few times. The V call is TRBV7-2, the J call TRBJ2-1; 9 nucleotides line up with TRBD1. The germline gives CDR1 SGHTA, CDR2 FQGNSA. The CDR3 is made up of 13 amino acids. J gave up 6 bases and V 6 bases, and 3 bases lay outside the gene matches. The CDR3 DNA reads as TGTGCCAGCAGAACAGGGGGCGCCAATGAGCAGTTCTTC. Its protein product is CASRTGGANEQFF.

The chain links TRBV7-9 to TRBJ2-3; the D gene is possibly TRBD2 (5 bases). Trimming took 3 bases from V and 4 from J, leaving 8 bases between them. The V gene's germline CDR1 is SEHNR and CDR2 FQNEAQ (reference sequence). The CDR3 is made up of 13 amino acids. In DNA form, the CDR3 reads TGTGCCAGCAGCTTTGGGAGCCCAGATACGCAGTATTTT. It encodes CASSFGSPDTQYF.